These T cell receptor beta chains were read from a single sample in a study of blood T cell repertoires in COVID-19. Sequenced by immunoSEQ multiplex PCR; TCRdb stores in-frame clones only, minus some. The table lists tens of thousands of clones, around 84% of them singletons. The sample taken for sequencing was peripheral blood. The source of these receptors is a man aged 50-60 years with acute or convalescent COVID-19. CDR3s include the opening cysteine and the closing phenylalanine or tryptophan. Each record gives: CDR3 DNA, CDR3 protein, D gene, clone size, J gene, V gene. The D gene is left open where the match is weak. Not all rows give a size; the values are once, few, many and, for expanded clones, a class.

CDR3 DNA: TGTGCCAGCAGCTTAAATATACACAGGGGGTTTGAAAAACTGTTTTTT; CDR3 protein: CASSLNIHRGFEKLFF; D gene: TRBD1; clone size: few; J gene: TRBJ1-4; V gene: TRBV7-9
CDR3 DNA: TGTGCCTGGAGTCGGTCGTCGGTGAACACTGAAGCTTTCTTT; CDR3 protein: CAWSRSSVNTEAFF; D gene: .; clone size: .; J gene: TRBJ1-1; V gene: TRBV30
CDR3 DNA: TGTGCCAGCAGTTTTGGCACTGCATGGAGCGAGCAGTACTTC; CDR3 protein: CASSFGTAWSEQYF; D gene: .; clone size: .; J gene: TRBJ2-7; V gene: TRBV27
CDR3 DNA: TGTGCCTGGCAGGGAGGCACTGAAGCTTTCTTT; CDR3 protein: CAWQGGTEAFF; D gene: .; clone size: once; J gene: TRBJ1-1; V gene: TRBV30
CDR3 DNA: TGTGCCAGCAGCTTGGGAAAGACAGGGGGCGCTTTTACAGATACGCAGTATTTT; CDR3 protein: CASSLGKTGGAFTDTQYF; D gene: TRBD1; clone size: .; J gene: TRBJ2-3; V gene: TRBV5-4
CDR3 DNA: TGTGCCAGCACCGCGGACAGTTACAATGAGCAGTTCTTC; CDR3 protein: CASTADSYNEQFF; D gene: .; clone size: once; J gene: TRBJ2-1; V gene: TRBV6-5
CDR3 DNA: TGTGCCAGCAGCTTGTACGACGGGACCTACAATGAGCAGTTCTTC; CDR3 protein: CASSLYDGTYNEQFF; D gene: .; clone size: .; J gene: TRBJ2-1; V gene: TRBV11-2
CDR3 DNA: TGCGCCAGCAGCTCACAGGCAGGGGACCTCACAGATACGCAGTATTTT; CDR3 protein: CASSSQAGDLTDTQYF; D gene: .; clone size: .; J gene: TRBJ2-3; V gene: TRBV4-1
CDR3 DNA: TGTGCCAGCATGAATCTGGACAGGGAAAATGGCTACACCTTC; CDR3 protein: CASMNLDRENGYTF; D gene: TRBD1; clone size: .; J gene: TRBJ1-2; V gene: TRBV6-5
CDR3 DNA: TGTGCTTTCTCGGGGGGGTACAATGAGCAGTTCTTC; CDR3 protein: CAFSGGYNEQFF; D gene: TRBD2; clone size: .; J gene: TRBJ2-1; V gene: TRBV12-5
CDR3 DNA: TGTGCCAGCAGCTTCCGGGAGGATCAGCCCCAGCATTTT; CDR3 protein: CASSFREDQPQHF; D gene: .; clone size: .; J gene: TRBJ1-5; V gene: TRBV7-9
CDR3 DNA: TGTGCCTGGAGTGGATGGTTATCGGGTAACTATGGCTACACCTTC; CDR3 protein: CAWSGWLSGNYGYTF; D gene: .; clone size: .; J gene: TRBJ1-2; V gene: TRBV30
CDR3 DNA: TGCGCCAGCAGTGACAGACGCGGAGGGTACGAGCAGTACTTC; CDR3 protein: CASSDRRGGYEQYF; D gene: .; clone size: .; J gene: TRBJ2-7; V gene: TRBV10-1
CDR3 DNA: TGTGCCATCCGTCCCCGGACAGATACGCAGTATTTT; CDR3 protein: CAIRPRTDTQYF; D gene: .; clone size: once; J gene: TRBJ2-3; V gene: TRBV24-1
CDR3 DNA: TGTGCCAGCTCACCACCGTTCAGGGCTAATTCACCCCTCCACTTT; CDR3 protein: CASSPPFRANSPLHF; D gene: .; clone size: .; J gene: TRBJ1-6; V gene: TRBV18
CDR3 DNA: TGCGCCAGCCGCATTACAGGGGACACTGAAGCTTTCTTT; CDR3 protein: CASRITGDTEAFF; D gene: TRBD1; clone size: .; J gene: TRBJ1-1; V gene: TRBV10-2
CDR3 DNA: TGCAGTGCTAGTTCTCCCAATCAGCCCCAGCATTTT; CDR3 protein: CSASSPNQPQHF; D gene: .; clone size: .; J gene: TRBJ1-5; V gene: TRBV20-1
CDR3 DNA: TGTGCCAGCAGCCGAGGCACGAACACCGGGGAGCTGTTTTTT; CDR3 protein: CASSRGTNTGELFF; D gene: .; clone size: .; J gene: TRBJ2-2; V gene: TRBV4-2
CDR3 DNA: TGTGCCAGCAGCTTAGAATTAGCGGGGAACAATGAGCAGTTCTTC; CDR3 protein: CASSLELAGNNEQFF; D gene: TRBD2; clone size: .; J gene: TRBJ2-1; V gene: TRBV11-2
CDR3 DNA: TGCAGCGTTGCCGCCCGGACAGGGGGGACTGAAGCTTTCTTT; CDR3 protein: CSVAARTGGTEAFF; D gene: TRBD1; clone size: .; J gene: TRBJ1-1; V gene: TRBV29-1
CDR3 DNA: TGTGCCAGCAGTTCCCCTACAGGGGGACAGCCCCAGCATTTT; CDR3 protein: CASSSPTGGQPQHF; D gene: TRBD1; clone size: .; J gene: TRBJ1-5; V gene: TRBV28
CDR3 DNA: TGTGCCAGCAGTGAAGCGGGACAGCCTAATCAGCCCCAGCATTTT; CDR3 protein: CASSEAGQPNQPQHF; D gene: TRBD1; clone size: .; J gene: TRBJ1-5; V gene: TRBV25-1
CDR3 DNA: TGTGCCAGCACAAAGACAGGCCCTAGCTCTGGGGCCAACGTCCTGACTTTC; CDR3 protein: CASTKTGPSSGANVLTF; D gene: .; clone size: once; J gene: TRBJ2-6; V gene: TRBV9
CDR3 DNA: TGTGCCAGTCAAAGAGACAGGGCGTACGAGCAGTACTTC; CDR3 protein: CASQRDRAYEQYF; D gene: TRBD1; clone size: .; J gene: TRBJ2-7; V gene: TRBV6-6
CDR3 DNA: TGCAGCGTTGTAGCTGAGCTAAAAGGCTACAATGAGCAGTTCTTC; CDR3 protein: CSVVAELKGYNEQFF; D gene: .; clone size: few; J gene: TRBJ2-1; V gene: TRBV29-1
CDR3 DNA: TGTGCCAGCAGTGAAAGTAGGAACACTTGGGGCCACGAGCAGTACTTC; CDR3 protein: CASSESRNTWGHEQYF; D gene: .; clone size: .; J gene: TRBJ2-7; V gene: TRBV2
CDR3 DNA: TGCGCCAGCAGTGAGGACAGGAATTCATTGAGAGAGCAGTACTTC; CDR3 protein: CASSEDRNSLREQYF; D gene: .; clone size: .; J gene: TRBJ2-7; V gene: TRBV10-1
CDR3 DNA: TGTGCCAGCAGCCCCGGGACTAGCGGTACCTACGAGCAGTACTTC; CDR3 protein: CASSPGTSGTYEQYF; D gene: TRBD2; clone size: .; J gene: TRBJ2-7; V gene: TRBV9
CDR3 DNA: TGTGCCAGCAGCCGCCAGGCTAGCGGGGGGTCCGAGCAGTACTTC; CDR3 protein: CASSRQASGGSEQYF; D gene: TRBD2; clone size: .; J gene: TRBJ2-7; V gene: TRBV7-9
CDR3 DNA: TGTGCCAGCAGCGTAGGTCCAGGGACTGGAAACACCATATATTTT; CDR3 protein: CASSVGPGTGNTIYF; D gene: .; clone size: .; J gene: TRBJ1-3; V gene: TRBV9
CDR3 DNA: TGTGCCAGCAGTTTTGGGCGGGACAGAATTGGCTACACCTTC; CDR3 protein: CASSFGRDRIGYTF; D gene: TRBD1; clone size: .; J gene: TRBJ1-2; V gene: TRBV28
CDR3 DNA: TGTGCCAGCAGCTTAAGCGGGGGAAGGTACACTGAAGCTTTCTTT; CDR3 protein: CASSLSGGRYTEAFF; D gene: .; clone size: few; J gene: TRBJ1-1; V gene: TRBV7-2
CDR3 DNA: TGTGCCAGCAGCTTGGTAGCTGTCATGAACACTGAAGCTTTCTTT; CDR3 protein: CASSLVAVMNTEAFF; D gene: .; clone size: once; J gene: TRBJ1-1; V gene: TRBV5-6
CDR3 DNA: TGTGCCAGCAGTCAGAGACAGGGGGGGTTCTACGAGCAGTACTTC; CDR3 protein: CASSQRQGGFYEQYF; D gene: TRBD1; clone size: .; J gene: TRBJ2-7; V gene: TRBV6-2/TRBV6-3
CDR3 DNA: TGTGCCATCAGTGAGCGGACTGAAGCTTTCTTT; CDR3 protein: CAISERTEAFF; D gene: .; clone size: .; J gene: TRBJ1-1; V gene: TRBV10-3
CDR3 DNA: TGTGCCATCAGTGCGCTACAGGATTCCTATGGCTACACCTTC; CDR3 protein: CAISALQDSYGYTF; D gene: .; clone size: .; J gene: TRBJ1-2; V gene: TRBV10-3
CDR3 DNA: TGTGCCAGCAGCTGGACTCCCTTGGGGGGAAAACTGTTTTTT; CDR3 protein: CASSWTPLGGKLFF; D gene: .; clone size: .; J gene: TRBJ1-4; V gene: TRBV5-6
CDR3 DNA: TGTGCCAGCAGCGTAGACCCAAACCAGCGGGAGGGCTCCTACGAGCAGTACTTC; CDR3 protein: CASSVDPNQREGSYEQYF; D gene: TRBD2; clone size: once; J gene: TRBJ2-7; V gene: TRBV9
CDR3 DNA: TGCGCCAGCAGCTTAACAGGGGACTATGGCTACACCTTC; CDR3 protein: CASSLTGDYGYTF; D gene: TRBD1; clone size: few; J gene: TRBJ1-2; V gene: TRBV5-1
CDR3 DNA: TGTGCCAGCCTCTATAGACAGACGAACACTGAAGCTTTCTTT; CDR3 protein: CASLYRQTNTEAFF; D gene: .; clone size: .; J gene: TRBJ1-1; V gene: TRBV6-5